This passage covers 14 T cell receptor beta chains from one sample sequenced in a study of spatial heterogeneity in lung cancer. TCRdb used MiXCR to reprocess the 5' RACE reads, holding one entry per CDR3 protein. In the table there are some 21,000 distinct CDR3 sequences, about 4.7% of which are singletons. The time point is: sample taken at primary tumor resection. Whole RNA, isolated from tumor, nontumor lung or frozen PBMC, was sequenced without prior sorting. The source material was PBMCs, sampled at surgery. These TCRs come from a male donor with early-stage non-small cell lung cancer.

This clonotype has a count of ten or more. J is TRBJ2-1 and V is TRBV6-1; 11 bases match TRBD2. V shed 3 bases, J shed 1 base, and the junction held 11 bases outside the gene matches. In germline, CDR1 is MNHNS, CDR2 SASEGT. The CDR3 is 19 amino acids. This CDR3 is CASSDLLAGGRPSYNEQFF. The CDR3 region has the DNA TGTGCCAGCAGTGACCTTCTAGCGGGGGGCCGCCCTTCCTACAATGAGCAGTTCTTC.

This clonotype was recorded a few times. The chain carries TRBV10-1 and TRBJ2-7; D may be TRBD1 (6 bases). Germline CDR1 reads WNHNN; CDR2 reads SYGVQD (reference sequence). Trimming took off 3 bases at V and 9 bases at J, with 24 bases between the two ends. The CDR3 sequence is 16 residues long. The CDR3 is CASSDSLDSSLSGQYF. CDR3 coding DNA: TGCGCCAGCAGTGATTCGTTGGACAGTAGCCTGTCGGGGCAGTACTTC.

The CDR3 nucleotides read TGTGCCTGGAGCCGGGACAGAGAATCCTACGAGCAGTACTTC. Translation gives CAWSRDRESYEQYF. The chain couples TRBV30 to TRBJ2-7; TRBD1 aligns across 7 bases. The V and J ends lost 3 bases and 1 base, in that order; junction bases with no gene match: 6. The CDR3 totals 14 residues. From germline, CDR1 is GTSNPN and CDR2 SVGIG (reference sequence).

This clonotype appeared many times. The V and J genes are TRBV7-6 and TRBJ2-2; no clear D gene. CDR3 size: 13 residues. Germline CDR1 reads SGHVS; CDR2 reads FNYEAQ. Deletions cut 2 bases from V and 1 base from J, with 2 bases between. The CDR3 region is CASSLLNTGELFF. CDR3 nucleotides: TGTGCCAGCAGCTTATTGAACACCGGGGAGCTGTTTTTT.

In this sample, this clonotype is medium-sized. The V call is TRBV13, the J call TRBJ2-7; D possibly uses TRBD1 or TRBD2 (6 bases each). This CDR3 has 15 amino acids. Germline-derived CDR1 and CDR2 are PRHDT and FYEKMQ (reference sequence). V was pared by 4 bases and J by 2 bases, with 15 bases between. CDR3 coding DNA: TGTGCCAGCAGCTCCGCCGGGGGCCGCACCTACGAGCAGTACTTC. It is translated as CASSSAGGRTYEQYF. Variable domain in full (rest from reference TRBV13 and TRBJ2-7): AAGVIQSPRHLIKEKRETATLKCYPIPRHDTVYWYQQGPGQDPQFLISFYEKMQSDKGSIPDRFSAQQFSDYHSELNMSSLELGDSALYFCASSSAGGRTYEQYFGPGTRLTVT.

This clonotype appeared many times. V gene TRBV2 combines with J gene TRBJ1-1; 7 nucleotides match TRBD1. Trimming removed 8 bases from V and 0 bases from J; junction bases left unmatched: 9. Looked up from germline, CDR1 is SNHLY and CDR2 is FYNNEI. This CDR3 comprises 15 residues. In DNA form, the CDR3 reads TGTGCCAGCGAAGGGGGCCGATTTGTGAACACTGAAGCTTTCTTT. It is translated as CASEGGRFVNTEAFF.

This clonotype rates as medium-sized (0.01 to 0.1%). The V and J genes are TRBV11-2 and TRBJ2-7, with D tentatively TRBD2 (6 bases). Between the trimmed V and J ends, which lost 4 bases and 7 bases, there was a span of 11 bases. The CDR3 is 12 amino acids. Germline V gives CDR1 SGHAT, CDR2 FQNNGV. The CDR3 sequence: CASSSQGGEQYF. Here the CDR3 DNA reads TGTGCCAGCAGCTCCCAGGGAGGAGAGCAGTACTTC.

This chain uses TRBV6-1 with TRBJ1-5, with 11 bases lining up with TRBD1. CDR3 length: 16 residues. J was trimmed by 5 bases and V by 4 bases; bases with no gene match: 7. CDR1 is MNHNS, CDR2 SASEGT, per germline. The chain's CDR3 is CASSAFPGQGDQPQHF. CDR3 sequence (DNA): TGTGCCAGCAGTGCATTTCCGGGACAGGGGGATCAGCCCCAGCATTTT.

There are many counts of this clonotype. This chain links TRBV20-1 with TRBJ2-4; no firm D call. V was trimmed by 6 bases and J by 2 bases, leaving 17 bases between them. The CDR3 is made up of 15 amino acids. From germline, CDR1 is DFQATT and CDR2 SNEGSKA (reference sequence). The CDR3 sequence is CSAAIPTGTKNIQYF. In nucleotides, the CDR3 is TGCAGTGCCGCTATCCCAACTGGAACCAAAAACATTCAGTACTTC.

This clonotype has at least ten counts. CDR3 region: CASSLYLATDTQYF. The CDR3 coding sequence is TGTGCCAGCAGCTTATACCTAGCAACAGATACGCAGTATTTT. This chain uses TRBV7-2 with TRBJ2-3, with a tentative D call TRBD2 (5 bases). Germline loops: CDR1 SGHTA, CDR2 FQGNSA. The CDR3 has 14 residues. Trimming cost V 2 bases and J 3 bases, with 9 bases left between them.

This clonotype occurred many times. V usage is TRBV7-8 and J usage is TRBJ1-5; D might be TRBD1 (6 bases). CDR1 is SGHVS, CDR2 FQNEAQ, per germline. The V and J ends lost 2 bases and 0 bases respectively, with 14 bases between them. The CDR3 spans 17 residues. CDR3 nucleotide sequence: TGTGCCAGCAGCTTAAAGGGGGACTTTTATAGCAATCAGCCCCAGCATTTT. This encodes CASSLKGDFYSNQPQHF. Full variable domain (rest looked up from reference TRBV7-8 and TRBJ1-5): GAGVSQSPRYKVAKRGQDVALRCDPISGHVSLFWYQQALGQGPEFLTYFQNEAQLDKSGLPSDRFFAERPEGSVSTLKIQRTQQEDSAVYLCASSLKGDFYSNQPQHFGDGTRLSIL.

This clonotype has a count of ten or more. The chain has TRBV12-3 or TRBV12-4 and TRBJ1-2, with a possible D match to TRBD1 (5 bases). The length of the CDR3 is 12 residues. V was shortened by 2 bases and J by 8 bases, with 9 bases between the two germline ends. The CDR3 DNA reads TGTGCCAGCAGTTTAATGGGGCAGGGCTACACCTTC. Translating it yields CASSLMGQGYTF.

In this sample, this clonotype turned up many times. This chain connects TRBV2 to TRBJ2-2, with TRBD2 identical over 12 bases. The CDR3 is 15 residues long. Per the germline V gene, CDR1 is SNHLY and CDR2 is FYNNEI. The J segment lost 7 bases and the V segment lost 6 bases, leaving 6 bases of the junction unmatched. The CDR3 loop is CASRVLAGGDGELFF. DNA of the CDR3: TGTGCCAGCAGGGTACTAGCGGGAGGCGACGGGGAGCTGTTTTTT. The full variable domain, its missing parts supplied by reference TRBV2 and TRBJ2-2, is EPEVTQTPSHQVTQMGQEVILRCVPISNHLYFYWYRQILGQKVEFLVSFYNNEISEKSEIFDDQFSVERPDGSNFTLKIRSTKLEDSAMYFCASRVLAGGDGELFFGEGSRLTVL.

This clonotype was detected many times. CDR3 DNA sequence: TGTGCCAGCACTCCTACCCTGGGGAGCGGTCAGCCCCAGCATTTT. This encodes CASTPTLGSGQPQHF. The chain carries TRBV6-2 or TRBV6-3 and TRBJ1-5; D gene ambiguous. Trimming left V 7 bases short and J 6 bases short, with 19 bases between. The CDR3 is 15 residues long. Germline CDR1 and CDR2: MNHEY and SVGEGT.